A single sample is the source of the 22 T cell receptor beta chains below, sequenced in a study of blood T cells in healthy people across ages. Next came a second PCR, run for roughly 7 to 12 cycles, which used a sample-barcoded 5' primer along with a J-beta primer mix. MiXCR, run by TCRdb on the 5' RACE reads, gives a single entry per CDR3 protein. In the table there are roughly 1.5 million distinct CDR3 sequences, less than 45% of which are singletons. The sample comprised blood. Receptor source: a woman between 18 and 29 years old in good health.

This clonotype was observed a handful of times. V usage is TRBV5-1 and J usage is TRBJ2-7; 9 bases map to TRBD1. The CDR3 covers 14 residues. V gave up 2 bases and J gave up 4 bases; unmatched junction bases: 4. Germline lookup yields CDR1 SGHRS and CDR2 YFSETQ. The CDR3: CASSFGTGKYEQYF. The CDR3 coding sequence is TGCGCCAGCAGCTTCGGGACAGGGAAGTACGAGCAGTACTTC. The full variable domain, its missing parts supplied by reference TRBV5-1 and TRBJ2-7, is KAGVTQTPRYLIKTRGQQVTLSCSPISGHRSVSWYQQTPGQGLQFLFEYFSETQRNKGNFPGRFSGRQFSNSRSEMNVSTLELGDSALYLCASSFGTGKYEQYFGPGTRLTVT.

The chain combines TRBV5-1 with TRBJ2-1; D not certain. The CDR3 covers 14 residues. The V gene lost 0 bases and the J gene lost 8 bases, with 12 bases spanning the gap. Germline assignment: CDR1 SGHRS and CDR2 YFSETQ. The CDR3 spells CASSLGQSVDEQFF. CDR3 DNA sequence: TGCGCCAGCAGCTTGGGGCAGTCAGTAGATGAGCAGTTCTTC.

The CDR3 sequence: CASRGSGGLEQYF. The DNA for the CDR3 is TGTGCCAGCAGAGGATCGGGAGGACTAGAGCAGTACTTC. The chain couples TRBV6-2 or TRBV6-3 to TRBJ2-5; 7 nucleotides match TRBD2. CDR1 is MNHEY and CDR2 is SVGEGT in the germline V gene. This CDR3 is built from 13 residues. Unmatched junction bases numbered 12, after V lost 6 bases and J lost 11 bases.

This clonotype was counted once. The chain joins TRBV10-3 to TRBJ2-7, with 14 bases that match TRBD2. This CDR3 region has 14 residues. In germline, CDR1 is ENHRY, CDR2 SYGVKD. The V gene end was trimmed by 7 bases and the J gene end by 7 bases; junction bases not matched to a gene: 6. The CDR3 sequence: CAIKGTSGSNEQYF. The CDR3 nucleotides are TGTGCCATCAAAGGGACTAGCGGGAGCAATGAGCAGTACTTC.

The gene calls are TRBV20-1 and TRBJ1-6; D gene uncertain. The CDR3 extends over 15 amino acids. V lost 1 base and J 6 bases, leaving 13 bases between the germline ends. Per germline, CDR1 DFQATT and CDR2 SNEGSKA (reference sequence). The CDR3 reads CSARVEGTTNSPLHF. The CDR3 DNA reads TGCAGTGCTAGAGTCGAAGGTACGACTAATTCACCCCTCCACTTT.

The rearrangement links TRBV6-4 to TRBJ2-3; unclear D gene. Deletions cut 0 bases from V and 1 base from J, with 8 bases between. In germline, CDR1 is MRHNA, CDR2 SNTAGT. The CDR3 has 15 residues. The CDR3 DNA is TGTGCCAGCAGTGACTCTGCCTCCGGCACAGATACGCAGTATTTT. Translating gives CASSDSASGTDTQYF.

The CDR3 DNA sequence: TGTGCCTGGAGTGCGGACCTCACCCGGGAGCAGTACTTC. Translating it yields CAWSADLTREQYF. The chain has TRBV30 and TRBJ2-7; D is ambiguous. Germline V gene sequence: CDR1 GTSNPN, CDR2 SVGIG (reference sequence). The CDR3 runs 13 residues. V shed 1 base and J shed 7 bases, with 14 bases lying between them.

In its sample, this clonotype was seen once. The rearrangement joins TRBV7-6 to TRBJ2-5; 8 nucleotides agree with TRBD1. Unmatched junction bases numbered 10, after V lost 8 bases and J lost 2 bases. The V gene's germline CDR1 is SGHVS and CDR2 FNYEAQ. CDR3 length: 15 amino acids. The CDR3 region is CASVEVRGLQETQYF. The CDR3 bases are TGTGCCAGCGTCGAGGTCAGGGGGCTTCAAGAGACCCAGTACTTC.

The V gene is TRBV20-1, the J gene TRBJ2-5; a weak D match, TRBD1 (5 bases). Trimming removed 6 bases at V and 2 bases at J, with 13 bases between. Germline V CDR1 and CDR2: DFQATT, SNEGSKA (reference sequence). This CDR3 is 13 amino acids long. This CDR3 reads CSARGQRQETQYF. The CDR3 DNA reads TGCAGTGCCCGAGGACAACGACAAGAGACCCAGTACTTC.

The CDR3 DNA reads TGCAGTGCCGGGCGGGGGGTAACAGATACGCAGTATTTT. Residues: CSAGRGVTDTQYF. This sequence joins TRBV20-1 and TRBJ2-3; 8 bases agree with TRBD2. J was trimmed by 3 bases and V by 6 bases; bases with no gene match: 5. Germline V CDR1 and CDR2: DFQATT, SNEGSKA (reference sequence). CDR3 size: 13 residues.

This chain uses TRBV10-3 with TRBJ2-1; the match to TRBD2 covers 11 bases. V was clipped by 3 bases and J by 5 bases; unmatched bases: 3. There are 15 residues in the CDR3. Germline V gives CDR1 ENHRY, CDR2 SYGVKD. The CDR3 spells CAISDGTSGNNEQFF. CDR3 sequence (DNA): TGTGCCATCAGTGACGGGACTAGCGGTAACAATGAGCAGTTCTTC.

The V and J genes are TRBV12-5 and TRBJ2-1; 9 nucleotides agree with TRBD2. This CDR3 spans 16 amino acids. The V and J ends lost 2 bases and 5 bases, in that order; junction bases with no gene match: 7. Germline-derived CDR1 and CDR2 are LGHNT and FRNRAP. CDR3 in amino acids: CASGLISGGLDNEQFF. The CDR3 nucleotides read TGTGCTAGTGGTTTGATTAGCGGGGGACTTGACAATGAGCAGTTCTTC.

As regards this clonotype: An end of the junction differs from the germline gene, which may be a read error. The genes are TRBV7-2 and TRBJ2-7, with 7 positions matching TRBD2. Germline loops: CDR1 SGHTA, CDR2 FQGNSA. This CDR3 has 15 residues. CDR3 bases: TGTGCCTGCAGCTCAGCGGGATATTCCTACAATGAGCAGTACTTC. This sequence encodes CACSSAGYSYNEQYF. Full variable domain (missing parts from reference TRBV7-2 and TRBJ2-7): GAGVSQSPSNKVTEKGKDVELRCDPISGHTALYWYRQSLGQGLEFLIYFQGNSAPDKSGLPSDRFSAERTGGSVSTLTIQRTQQEDSAVYLCACSSAGYSYNEQYFGPGTRLTVT.

This chain uses TRBV27 with TRBJ1-5; perhaps TRBD1 as D (6 bases). The CDR3 consists of 15 residues. Germline V CDR1 and CDR2: MNHEY, SMNVEV (reference sequence). V lost 6 bases and J 3 bases, leaving 15 bases between the germline ends. CDR3: CASRDSLVTNQPQHF. DNA for the CDR3: TGTGCCAGCAGGGACAGTTTGGTAACCAATCAGCCCCAGCATTTT.

The chain recombines TRBV7-2 with TRBJ2-7; possibly TRBD1 for D (5 bases). The V end was cut by 6 bases, the J end by 5 bases, with 14 bases between. This CDR3 has 13 amino acids. Per germline, CDR1 SGHTA and CDR2 FQGNSA. The CDR3 sequence: CASRQARSNEQYF. The CDR3 coding sequence is TGTGCCAGCAGACAGGCCAGATCTAACGAGCAGTACTTC.

This clonotype was seen ten or more times. The chain links TRBV11-1 to TRBJ2-5, with TRBD2 identical over 10 bases. The V gene end was trimmed by 3 bases and the J gene end by 5 bases; junction bases not matched to a gene: 9. Germline lookup yields CDR1 SGHAT and CDR2 FQDESV (reference sequence). CDR3 length: 16 amino acids. In DNA form, the CDR3 reads TGTGCCAGCAGCTTTCCCCTAGCGGGAGAGGTGGAGACCCAGTACTTC. Translated: CASSFPLAGEVETQYF.

This chain uses TRBV7-8 with TRBJ2-7; D perhaps matches TRBD2 (5 bases). The CDR3 contains 15 residues. V dropped 1 base and J dropped 4 bases, with 14 bases sitting between them. Germline V gives CDR1 SGHVS, CDR2 FQNEAQ. In DNA form, the CDR3 reads TGTGCCAGCAGCTTAGTAGCCGCGGGTCCTTACGAGCAGTACTTC. Translated, it gives CASSLVAAGPYEQYF.

This chain links TRBV20-1 with TRBJ1-1; the D gene is possibly TRBD1 (5 bases). Trimming left V 0 bases short and J 6 bases short, with 14 bases between. The CDR3 contains 14 residues. Germline V gene data show CDR1 as DFQATT and CDR2 as SNEGSKA (reference sequence). The CDR3 sequence is CSARDGTLAPEAFF. CDR3 DNA: TGCAGTGCTAGAGATGGGACCTTGGCTCCTGAAGCTTTCTTT.

This chain uses TRBV12-5 with TRBJ1-5; 8 positions agree with TRBD1. Germline V CDR1 and CDR2: LGHNT, FRNRAP. V lost 4 bases to trimming and J lost 9 bases; unmatched junction nucleotides: 8. This CDR3 has 14 amino acids. The CDR3 sequence is CASGSTGGTRPQHF. The CDR3 DNA sequence: TGTGCTAGTGGTTCCACAGGGGGGACTAGGCCCCAGCATTTT. Variable domain in full (rest from reference TRBV12-5 and TRBJ1-5): DARVTQTPRHKVTEMGQEVTMRCQPILGHNTVFWYRQTMMQGLELLAYFRNRAPLDDSGMPKDRFSAEMPDATLATLKIQPSEPRDSAVYFCASGSTGGTRPQHFGDGTRLSIL.

A word on this clonotype: Just one base apart from a much larger clone, this may be a read error. The gene calls are TRBV3-1 and TRBJ2-1; either TRBD1 or TRBD2 may supply D (5 bases each). CDR1 and CDR2 from the germline V gene are LGHDT and YNNKEL (reference sequence). CDR3 size: 14 residues. The germline V and J ends were trimmed by 2 bases and 10 bases, with 15 bases remaining between them. The CDR3 sequence is CASSQIPGTYEQFF. The CDR3 coding sequence is TGTGCCAGCAGCCAAATTCCTGGGACCTACGAGCAGTTCTTC.

The J gene is TRBJ2-3, the V gene TRBV6-2 or TRBV6-3; 8 bases are a match to TRBD2. Trimming cost V 6 bases and J 4 bases; bases outside gene matches: 6. Per the germline V gene, CDR1 is MNHEY and CDR2 is SVGEGT. CDR3 length: 14 residues. This CDR3 is CASRSSGLSDTQYF. As DNA, the CDR3 is TGTGCCAGCAGGTCTAGCGGGTTGTCAGATACGCAGTATTTT.

This clonotype was counted once. The chain links TRBV12-3 or TRBV12-4 to TRBJ1-4; D is unclear. CDR3 length equals 14 residues. V was clipped by 4 bases and J by 6 bases, with 12 bases between them. Here the CDR3 reads CASSSNTGYEKLFF. As DNA, the CDR3 is TGTGCCAGCAGTTCAAACACTGGTTATGAAAAACTGTTTTTT.